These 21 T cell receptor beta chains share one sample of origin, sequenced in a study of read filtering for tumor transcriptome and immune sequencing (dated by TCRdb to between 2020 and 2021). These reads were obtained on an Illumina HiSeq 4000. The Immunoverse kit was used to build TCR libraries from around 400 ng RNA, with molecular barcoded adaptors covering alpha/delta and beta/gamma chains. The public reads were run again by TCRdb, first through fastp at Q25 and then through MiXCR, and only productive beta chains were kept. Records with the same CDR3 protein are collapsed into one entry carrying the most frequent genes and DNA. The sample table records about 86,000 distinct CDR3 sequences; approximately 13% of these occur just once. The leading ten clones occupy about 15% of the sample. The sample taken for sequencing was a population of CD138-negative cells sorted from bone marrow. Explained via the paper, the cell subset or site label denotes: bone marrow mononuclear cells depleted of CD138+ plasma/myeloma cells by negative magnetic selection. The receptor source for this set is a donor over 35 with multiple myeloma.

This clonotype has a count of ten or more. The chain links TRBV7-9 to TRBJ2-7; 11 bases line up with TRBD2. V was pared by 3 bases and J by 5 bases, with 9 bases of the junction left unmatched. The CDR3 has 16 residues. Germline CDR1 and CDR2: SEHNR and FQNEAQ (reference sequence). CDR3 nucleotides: TGTGCCAGCAGCTTCCCTAGCGGGAGGCCAGGAGACGAGCAGTACTTC. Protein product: CASSFPSGRPGDEQYF. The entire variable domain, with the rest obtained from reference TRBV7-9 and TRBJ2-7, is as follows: DTGVSQNPRHKITKRGQNVTFRCDPISEHNRLYWYRQTLGQGPEFLTYFQNEAQLEKSRLLSDRFSAERPKGSFSTLEIQRTEQGDSAMYLCASSFPSGRPGDEQYFGPGTRLTVT.

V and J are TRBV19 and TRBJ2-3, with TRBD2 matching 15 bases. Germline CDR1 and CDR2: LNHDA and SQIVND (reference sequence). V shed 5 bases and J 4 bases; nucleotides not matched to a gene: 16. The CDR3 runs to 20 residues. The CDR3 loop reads CASSPRTSGRALQGADTQYF. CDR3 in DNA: TGTGCCAGTAGTCCACGGACTAGCGGGAGGGCACTCCAAGGGGCAGATACGCAGTATTTT.

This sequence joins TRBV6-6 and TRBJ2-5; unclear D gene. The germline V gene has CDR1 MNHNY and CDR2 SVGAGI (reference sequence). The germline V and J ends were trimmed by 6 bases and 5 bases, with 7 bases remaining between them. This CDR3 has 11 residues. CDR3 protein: CASSSDETQYF. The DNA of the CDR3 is TGTGCCAGCAGCTCGGATGAGACCCAGTACTTC.

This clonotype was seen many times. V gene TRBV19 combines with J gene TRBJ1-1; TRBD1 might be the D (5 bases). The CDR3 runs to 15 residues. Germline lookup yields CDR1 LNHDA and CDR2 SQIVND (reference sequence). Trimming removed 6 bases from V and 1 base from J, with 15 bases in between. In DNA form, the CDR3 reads TGTGCCAGTAGAAGTCAGGGCAGACAGAACACTGAAGCTTTCTTT. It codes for CASRSQGRQNTEAFF.

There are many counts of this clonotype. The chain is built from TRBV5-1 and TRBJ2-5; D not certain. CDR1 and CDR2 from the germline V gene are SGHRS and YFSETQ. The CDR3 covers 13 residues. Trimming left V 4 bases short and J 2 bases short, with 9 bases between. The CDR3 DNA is TGCGCCAGCAGCAAGGAAGTACAAGAGACCCAGTACTTC. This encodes CASSKEVQETQYF.

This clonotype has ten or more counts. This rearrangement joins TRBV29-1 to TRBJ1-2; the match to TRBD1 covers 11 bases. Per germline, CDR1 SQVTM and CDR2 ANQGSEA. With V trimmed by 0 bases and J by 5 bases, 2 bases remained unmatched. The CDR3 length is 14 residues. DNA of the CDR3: TGCAGCGTTGAAGATGGGACAGGGGGGTATGGCTACACCTTC. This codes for CSVEDGTGGYGYTF.

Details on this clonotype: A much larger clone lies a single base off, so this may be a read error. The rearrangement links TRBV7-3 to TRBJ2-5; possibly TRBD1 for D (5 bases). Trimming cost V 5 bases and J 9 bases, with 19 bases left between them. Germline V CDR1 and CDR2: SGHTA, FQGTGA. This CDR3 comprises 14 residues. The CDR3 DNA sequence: TGTGCCAGCAGCGCATCAGGGAATCTCGGGTCCCAGTACTTC. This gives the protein CASSASGNLGSQYF.

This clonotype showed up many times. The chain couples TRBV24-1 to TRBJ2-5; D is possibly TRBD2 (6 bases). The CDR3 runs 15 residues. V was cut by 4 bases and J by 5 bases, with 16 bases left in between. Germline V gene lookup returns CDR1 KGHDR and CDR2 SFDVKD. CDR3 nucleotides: TGTGCCACCAGTGACCCAAGGGAGGCCGGGGAGACCCAGTACTTC. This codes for CATSDPREAGETQYF.

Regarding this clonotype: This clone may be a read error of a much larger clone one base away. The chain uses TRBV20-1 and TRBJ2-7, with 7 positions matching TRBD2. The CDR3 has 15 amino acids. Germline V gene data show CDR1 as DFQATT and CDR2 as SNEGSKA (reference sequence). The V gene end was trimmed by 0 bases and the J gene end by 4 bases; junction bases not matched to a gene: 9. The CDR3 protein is CSARDLASGLYEQYF. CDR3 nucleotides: TGCAGTGCTAGAGATCTGGCTAGCGGTCTTTACGAGCAGTACTTC.

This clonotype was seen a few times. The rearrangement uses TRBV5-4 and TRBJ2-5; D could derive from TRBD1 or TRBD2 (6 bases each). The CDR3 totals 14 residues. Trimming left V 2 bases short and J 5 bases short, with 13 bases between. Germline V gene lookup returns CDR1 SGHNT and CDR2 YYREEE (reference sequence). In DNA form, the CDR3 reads TGTGCCAGCAGCTTAAAGACAGGAGGGGAGACCCAGTACTTC. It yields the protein CASSLKTGGETQYF.

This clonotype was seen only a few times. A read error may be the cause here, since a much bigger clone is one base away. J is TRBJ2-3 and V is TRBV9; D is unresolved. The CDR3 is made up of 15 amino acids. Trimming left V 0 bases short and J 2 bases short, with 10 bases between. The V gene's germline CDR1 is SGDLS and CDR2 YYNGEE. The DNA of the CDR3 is TGTGCCAGCAGCGTAGGCCTCAATCCCACAGATACGCAGTATTTT. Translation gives CASSVGLNPTDTQYF.

The CDR3 sequence: CASTSPTGAGEVRSYNEQFF. Written as DNA, the CDR3 is TGTGCCAGCACCTCCCCCACTGGAGCGGGAGAGGTAAGGTCCTACAATGAGCAGTTCTTC. The chain carries TRBV11-2 and TRBJ2-1; 8 nucleotides agree with TRBD2. This CDR3 is built from 20 residues. CDR1 is SGHAT, CDR2 FQNNGV, per germline. Trimming removed 7 bases from V and 1 base from J; junction bases left unmatched: 21. Looking up the rest from reference TRBV11-2 and TRBJ2-1 gives the full variable domain: EAGVAQSPRYKIIEKRQSVAFWCNPISGHATLYWYQQILGQGPKLLIQFQNNGVVDDSQLPKDRFSAERLKGVDSTLKIQPAKLEDSAVYLCASTSPTGAGEVRSYNEQFFGPGTRLTVL.

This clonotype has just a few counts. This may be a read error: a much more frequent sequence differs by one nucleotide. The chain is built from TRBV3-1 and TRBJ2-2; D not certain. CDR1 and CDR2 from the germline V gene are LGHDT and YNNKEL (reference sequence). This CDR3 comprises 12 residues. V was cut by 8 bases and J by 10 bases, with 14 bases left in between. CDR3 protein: CASSRRAEELFF. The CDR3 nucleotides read TGTGCCAGCTCCCGAAGGGCCGAGGAGCTGTTTTTT.

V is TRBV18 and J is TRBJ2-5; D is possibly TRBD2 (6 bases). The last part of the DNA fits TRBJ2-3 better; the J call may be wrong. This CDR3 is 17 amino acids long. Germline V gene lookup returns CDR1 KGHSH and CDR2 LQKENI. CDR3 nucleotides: TGTGCCAGCTCACCACTAGTGGCCGGGACTTCGCAAGATACGCAGTATTTT. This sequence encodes CASSPLVAGTSQDTQYF.

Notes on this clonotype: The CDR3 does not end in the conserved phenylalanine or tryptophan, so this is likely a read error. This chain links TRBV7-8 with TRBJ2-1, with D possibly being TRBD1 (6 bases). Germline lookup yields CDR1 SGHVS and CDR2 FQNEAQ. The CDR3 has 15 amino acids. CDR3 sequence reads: CASIMGAAYNNDQFS. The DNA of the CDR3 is TGTGCCAGCATCATGGGGGCGGCCTACAACAATGATCAGTTCTCC.

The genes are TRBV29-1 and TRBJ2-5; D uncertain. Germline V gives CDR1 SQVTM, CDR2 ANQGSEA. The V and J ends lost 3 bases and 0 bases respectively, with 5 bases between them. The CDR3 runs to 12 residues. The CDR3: CSVDINQETQYF. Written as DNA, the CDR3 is TGCAGCGTTGACATCAACCAAGAGACCCAGTACTTC.

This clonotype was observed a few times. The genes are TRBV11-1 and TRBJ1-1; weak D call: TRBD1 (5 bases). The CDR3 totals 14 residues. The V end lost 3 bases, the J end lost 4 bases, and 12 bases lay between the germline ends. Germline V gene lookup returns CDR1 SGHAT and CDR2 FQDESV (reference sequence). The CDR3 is CASSLAGSTTEAFF. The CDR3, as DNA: TGTGCCAGCAGCTTGGCAGGGTCGACCACTGAAGCTTTCTTT.

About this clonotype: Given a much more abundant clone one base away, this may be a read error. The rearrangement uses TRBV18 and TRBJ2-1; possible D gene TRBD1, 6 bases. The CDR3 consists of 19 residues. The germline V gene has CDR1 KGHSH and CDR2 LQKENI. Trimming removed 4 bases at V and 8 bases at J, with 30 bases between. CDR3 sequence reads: CASSQPGQSQLGRYDEQFF. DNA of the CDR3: TGTGCCAGCTCACAACCGGGACAAAGTCAGTTGGGTCGATACGATGAGCAGTTCTTC. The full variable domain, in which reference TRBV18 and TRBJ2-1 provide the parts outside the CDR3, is NAGVMQNPRHLVRRRGQEARLRCSPMKGHSHVYWYRQLPEEGLKFMVYLQKENIIDESGMPKERFSAEFPKEGPSILRIQQVVRGDSAAYFCASSQPGQSQLGRYDEQFFGPGTRLTVL.

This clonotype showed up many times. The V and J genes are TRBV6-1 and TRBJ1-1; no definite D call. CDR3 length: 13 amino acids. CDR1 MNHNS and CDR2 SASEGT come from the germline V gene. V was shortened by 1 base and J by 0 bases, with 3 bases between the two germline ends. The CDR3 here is CASSEVVNTEAFF. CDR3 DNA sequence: TGTGCCAGCAGTGAAGTCGTGAACACTGAAGCTTTCTTT.

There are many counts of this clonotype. The CDR3 region is CASSQEEGTSGYNEQFF. DNA of the CDR3: TGCGCCAGCAGCCAAGAGGAAGGGACTAGCGGGTACAATGAGCAGTTCTTC. This rearrangement joins TRBV4-1 to TRBJ2-1, with TRBD2 matching 12 bases. The CDR3 covers 17 residues. Germline loops: CDR1 MGHRA, CDR2 YSYEKL. V lost 0 bases, J lost 4 bases, and 4 bases stayed unmatched.

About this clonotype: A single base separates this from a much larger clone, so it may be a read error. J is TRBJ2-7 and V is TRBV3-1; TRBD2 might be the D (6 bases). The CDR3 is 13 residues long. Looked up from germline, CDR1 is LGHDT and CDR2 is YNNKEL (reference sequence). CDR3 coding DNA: TGTGACAGCAGCCAAGGGAGGTCTTTCGAGAGGGTCTTC. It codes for CDSSQGRSFERVF.